The next 8 T cell receptor beta chains were all read from a single sample in a study of OX40 agonist ivuxolimab in advanced cancers. The protocol was immunoSEQ multiplex PCR, while the TCRdb copy is restricted to in-frame clones and leaves out a portion. The sample has roughly 40,000 clones; roughly 86% are singletons. This sample comprised CD4+ or CD8+ T cells sorted from blood, obtained in a trial of the OX40 agonist ivuxolimab. Receptors were obtained from an adult with an advanced solid tumor such as melanoma, head and neck, liver or kidney cancer.

The chain carries TRBV5-4 and TRBJ1-1; no definite D call. Germline CDR1 and CDR2: SGHNT and YYREEE (reference sequence). The CDR3 is made up of 12 amino acids. Trimming took 2 bases from V and 8 from J, leaving 10 bases between them. The CDR3, as DNA: TGTGCCAGCAGCTTTTACTTCGGGGAAGCTTTCTTT. It is translated as CASSFYFGEAFF.

This clone has more than one count but fewer than ten. V is TRBV19 and J is TRBJ2-7; D is tentatively TRBD1 or TRBD2 (6 bases each). Trimming cost V 8 bases and J 1 base, with 21 bases left between them. CDR1 is LNHDA, CDR2 SQIVND, per germline (reference sequence). The length of the CDR3 is 16 residues. The CDR3 sequence is CASSWTTGAQSYEQYF. The CDR3 region has the DNA TGTGCCAGTTCCTGGACGACGGGGGCCCAATCCTACGAGCAGTACTTC.

The genes are TRBV11-2 and TRBJ2-7; D remains unclear. This CDR3 has 14 residues. V was pared by 3 bases and J by 1 base, with 10 bases between. Germline CDR1 is SGHAT and CDR2 is FQNNGV. The CDR3 nucleotides are TGTGCCAGCAGCTTTCTGGGCAGTTCCTACGAGCAGTACGTC. This translates into CASSFLGSSYEQYV.

The V gene is TRBV4-2, the J gene TRBJ2-7; D may match TRBD1 or TRBD2 (6 bases each). V lost 0 bases and J 7 bases, leaving 16 bases between the germline ends. Germline values: CDR1 LGHNA, CDR2 YNFKEQ. CDR3 size: 15 residues. This CDR3 reads CASSQDLPGAGEQYF. The CDR3 DNA reads TGTGCCAGCAGCCAAGATCTCCCGGGGGCGGGTGAGCAGTACTTC.

This chain joins TRBV28 and TRBJ2-7; no clear D gene. This CDR3 is 15 amino acids long. Trimming pared 4 bases from V and 3 bases from J, leaving 16 bases between. The germline gives CDR1 MDHEN, CDR2 SYDVKM. The CDR3 protein is CASSSFSPDIYEQYV. The CDR3 nucleotides read TGTGCCAGCAGTTCCTTCAGCCCCGACATCTACGAGCAGTACGTC.

This clone was observed a single time. The rearrangement joins TRBV28 to TRBJ2-6; no clear D. The length of the CDR3 is 13 residues. Germline CDR1 is MDHEN and CDR2 is SYDVKM. Trimming left V 7 bases short and J 2 bases short, with 6 bases between. The CDR3 DNA follows: TGTGCCAGCACAGTCCCTGGGGCCAACGTCCTGACTTTC. Protein product: CASTVPGANVLTF.

As to this clone: A much larger clone differs by one base, so this may be a read error. The identical CDR3 is also encoded by other nucleotide sequences in the sample. The genes are TRBV5-1 and TRBJ1-1; no definite D call. The V end lost 1 base, the J end lost 2 bases, and 9 bases lay between the germline ends. The CDR3 sequence is 14 residues long. The germline gives CDR1 SGHRS, CDR2 YFSETQ. The CDR3 region has the DNA TGCGCCAGCAGCTTGTGGGAGAAAAACACTGAAGCTTTCTTT. Protein: CASSLWEKNTEAFF.

As regards this clone: One end of the junction fails to match germline, which may point to a read error. The chain links TRBV2 to TRBJ1-5; TRBD1 might be the D (6 bases). This CDR3 has 14 residues. CDR1 SNHLY and CDR2 FYNNEI come from the germline V gene. The CDR3 here is CASSQGQSNRPQHF. The CDR3 DNA reads TGTGCCAGCAGTCAGGGGCAAAGCAATCGGCCCCAGCATTTT. The whole variable domain, remainder taken from reference TRBV2 and TRBJ1-5, is EPEVTQTPSHQVTQMGQEVILRCVPISNHLYFYWYRQILGQKVEFLVSFYNNEISEKSEIFDDQFSVERPDGSNFTLKIRSTKLEDSAMYFCASSQGQSNRPQHFGDGTRLSIL.